Here is one T cell receptor beta chain with its context. Its specificity is unknown. Produced via immunoSEQ multiplex PCR; TCRdb's table is partial and in-frame only. Among 2 million to 3 million clones listed, 93% were seen once. This entry is derived from a study of shared clonotypes between healthy human individuals. CDR3 length: 16 amino acids. The study, taken as a whole, reports: Sharing across four donors was seen in 4% to 5.5% of naive CD4 clonotypes.

Source material: naive CD4+ T cells from PBMCs. Subset meaning: CD45RA+ positively selected. The V and J genes are TRBV21-1 and TRBJ1-5. TRBV21-1 is an annotated pseudogene. The receptor comes from a young man in good health. Some clones in this sample may be carry-over from other donors' samples. The CDR3: CASSGEGGFNTQPQHF. For the CDR3, the DNA is TGTGCCAGCAGCGGGGAGGGAGGGTTTAATACCCAGCCCCAGCATTTT.